This T cell receptor (beta chain) came from a study of identical twins. The germline V and J ends were trimmed by 0 bases and 6 bases, with 6 bases remaining between them. This CDR3 comprises 12 residues. In germline, CDR1 is LNHNV, CDR2 YYDKDF (reference sequence). Via MiXCR, TCRdb re-called the 5' RACE reads, giving one row per CDR3 protein. Of about 530,000 distinct CDR3 sequences detected, about 22% appear once; the ten largest clones hold roughly 0.5%. This sample also belongs to another study, concerning yellow fever vaccine responses in identical twins.

The sample comprised CD4+ T cells sorted from blood. The sequence was collected from a woman aged 18-29 years in good health. The chain links TRBV15 to TRBJ2-7; D is uncertain. CDR3 loop: CATSREFSEQYF. DNA for the CDR3: TGTGCCACCAGCAGAGAATTTTCCGAGCAGTACTTC.